What follows are 7 T cell receptor beta chains derived from one specimen sequenced in a study of T-cell memory formation after mild COVID-19. Each CDR3 protein is one row after TCRdb ran MiXCR on the 5' RACE reads. The sample shows 450,000 to 650,000 distinct CDR3 sequences, roughly 20% of them seen only once. The specimen was PBMCs or a T cell subset sorted from them (not recorded which). Receptors originate from an adult woman who had mild COVID-19 (a few samples of this study predate the infection). Cell type and time point are not known.

This chain joins TRBV6-2 or TRBV6-3 and TRBJ2-1; TRBD2 matches at 13 bases. There are 14 residues in the CDR3. V was pared by 6 bases and J by 9 bases, with 5 bases of the junction left unmatched. Germline V CDR1 and CDR2: MNHEY, SVGEGT. The DNA for the CDR3 is TGTGCCAGCAGAACTAGCGGGGGGGCGACTGAGCAGTTCTTC. It specifies CASRTSGGATEQFF.

This clonotype was observed at least ten times. This chain uses TRBV29-1 with TRBJ2-3; D remains unclear. V lost 3 bases to trimming and J lost 2 bases, with 6 bases between them. This CDR3 spans 12 amino acids. Germline-derived CDR1 and CDR2 are SQVTM and ANQGSEA. The chain's CDR3 is CSVEALTDTQYF. In DNA form, the CDR3 reads TGCAGCGTTGAGGCCCTCACAGATACGCAGTATTTT.

This clonotype has just a few counts. V and J are TRBV27 and TRBJ2-7, with 9 nucleotides matching TRBD1. The length of the CDR3 is 15 residues. The trim removed 0 bases at V and 2 bases at J, leaving 2 bases unmatched. The V gene's germline CDR1 is MNHEY and CDR2 SMNVEV (reference sequence). The CDR3 DNA reads as TGTGCCAGCAGTTTATCCTGGGACAGGGCCTACGAGCAGTACTTC. Encoded protein: CASSLSWDRAYEQYF.

This clonotype was seen a few times. This rearrangement joins TRBV6-5 to TRBJ2-3; a possible D gene is TRBD2 (6 bases). Trimming pared 7 bases from V and 1 base from J, leaving 12 bases between. The CDR3 extends over 14 amino acids. The germline V gene encodes CDR1 MNHEY and CDR2 SVGAGI. CDR3 coding DNA: TGTGCCAGCAAGCATGGCGGGGGCACAGATACGCAGTATTTT. This codes for CASKHGGGTDTQYF.

This clonotype has more than one count but fewer than ten. DNA of the CDR3: TGTGCCAGCAGTTACGGGCAGGGTGAGGGAAAACTGTTTTTT. This codes for CASSYGQGEGKLFF. The V call is TRBV6-5, the J call TRBJ1-4; a weak D match, TRBD1 (5 bases). Germline values: CDR1 MNHEY, CDR2 SVGAGI. The CDR3 loop spans 14 amino acids. Trimming took 2 bases from V and 10 from J, leaving 14 bases between them.

There are a few counts of this clonotype. This rearrangement joins TRBV10-3 to TRBJ1-3; unclear D gene. The germline V and J ends were trimmed by 3 bases and 2 bases, with 8 bases remaining between them. Germline loops: CDR1 ENHRY, CDR2 SYGVKD. The CDR3 contains 14 residues. The CDR3 DNA is TGTGCCATCAGTGATCTACAGACTGGAAACACCATATATTTT. Translation: CAISDLQTGNTIYF.

This clonotype was observed a handful of times. The chain recombines TRBV5-1 with TRBJ1-2; the D is unclear. The V and J ends lost 0 bases and 6 bases respectively, with 9 bases between them. The CDR3 totals 13 residues. CDR1 is SGHRS, CDR2 YFSETQ, per germline. The CDR3 nucleotides are TGCGCCAGCAGCTTGGCCGGTGAGAATGGCTACACCTTC. Translation: CASSLAGENGYTF. The whole variable domain, filled in from reference TRBV5-1 and TRBJ1-2, reads KAGVTQTPRYLIKTRGQQVTLSCSPISGHRSVSWYQQTPGQGLQFLFEYFSETQRNKGNFPGRFSGRQFSNSRSEMNVSTLELGDSALYLCASSLAGENGYTFGSGTRLTVV.